This T cell receptor (beta chain) came from a study of blood T cells in healthy people across ages. Isolating PBMCs gave at least 6 million of these cells per sample. Then a second PCR, running roughly 6 to 11 cycles, was carried out with a sample-barcoded 5' primer and a J-beta primer mix. TCRdb ran MiXCR on the 5' RACE reads and lists one entry per CDR3 protein. The data contain about 780,000 distinct CDR3 sequences, about 45% of them singletons. The CDR3 runs 18 residues. The ends were cut back, 6 bases at V and 1 base at J, with 24 bases in the middle. Germline CDR1 and CDR2: MDHEN and SYDVKM. The V and J genes are TRBV28 and TRBJ1-1; D remains unclear. Specimen: blood. The source of this sequence is a man older than 75 in good health. The CDR3 loop is CASSPLGLVTIPNTEAFF. CDR3 nucleotides: TGTGCCAGCAGCCCACTAGGGCTAGTCACTATCCCGAACACTGAAGCTTTCTTT.